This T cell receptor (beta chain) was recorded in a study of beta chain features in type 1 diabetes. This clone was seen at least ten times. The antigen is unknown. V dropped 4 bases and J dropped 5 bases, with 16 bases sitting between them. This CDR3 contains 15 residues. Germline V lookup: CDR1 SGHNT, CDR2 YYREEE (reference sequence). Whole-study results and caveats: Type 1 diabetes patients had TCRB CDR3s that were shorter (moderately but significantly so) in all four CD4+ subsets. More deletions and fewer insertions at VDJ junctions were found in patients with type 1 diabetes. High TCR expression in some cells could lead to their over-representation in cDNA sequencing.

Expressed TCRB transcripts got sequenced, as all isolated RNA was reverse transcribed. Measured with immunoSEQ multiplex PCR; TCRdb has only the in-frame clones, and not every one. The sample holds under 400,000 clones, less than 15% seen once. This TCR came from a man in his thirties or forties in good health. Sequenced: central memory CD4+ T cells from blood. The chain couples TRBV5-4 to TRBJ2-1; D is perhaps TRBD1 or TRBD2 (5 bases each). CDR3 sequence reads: CASSQPGPEHNEQFF. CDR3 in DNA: TGTGCCAGCAGCCAACCGGGACCAGAACACAATGAGCAGTTCTTC.